A selection of T cell receptor beta chains follows, all from one sample in a study of follicular helper T cells after annual influenza vaccination. Only in-frame clones appear in the TCRdb table, and some are missing; sequencing was by immunoSEQ multiplex PCR. The sample lists roughly 4,200 clones; roughly 78% were seen once. Sequencing used CXCR5+ CD38- circulating T follicular helper cells from blood, obtained 7 days after influenza vaccination. These receptors were collected from an adult who received the influenza vaccine. Both conserved end residues are part of each CDR3. A D gene is named only where the DNA matches it firmly. The size of a clone is reported for some rows only, either as once, few or many, or as a class for expanded clones.

length | J | size | V | D | CDR3 | DNA
15 | TRBJ2-7 | few | TRBV5-1 | TRBD1 | CASSSRGQGNYEQYF | TGCGCCAGCAGCTCACGGGGACAGGGAAACTACGAGCAGTACTTC
15 | TRBJ2-1 | NA | TRBV9 | TRBD1 | CASSVGGQGVYEQFF | TGTGCCAGCAGCGTAGGAGGACAGGGGGTTTATGAGCAGTTCTTC
13 | TRBJ1-1 | once | TRBV6-5 | NA | CAIVNSRNTEAFF | TGTGCCATAGTGAATTCCCGGAACACTGAAGCTTTCTTT
11 | TRBJ2-1 | NA | TRBV28 | NA | CASRSHNEQFF | TGTGCCAGCAGATCACACAATGAGCAGTTCTTC
13 | TRBJ2-7 | few | TRBV6-5 | TRBD1 | CASRGQGAYEQYF | TGTGCCAGCAGGGGACAGGGAGCCTACGAGCAGTACTTC
15 | TRBJ2-2 | NA | TRBV10-1 | TRBD1 | CASSSTGGYTGELFF | TGCGCCAGCAGTTCGACAGGGGGCTACACCGGGGAGCTGTTTTTT
15 | TRBJ2-5 | NA | TRBV5-6 | TRBD2 | CASSSRGTLQETQYF | TGTGCCAGCAGCTCGCGGGGGACCCTCCAAGAGACCCAGTACTTC
13 | TRBJ1-2 | NA | TRBV28 | NA | CASSYGGLDGYTF | TGTGCCAGCAGTTATGGAGGACTCGATGGCTACACCTTC
17 | TRBJ2-3 | NA | TRBV7-8 | TRBD2 | CASSLDSSGGYTDTQYF | TGTGCCAGCAGCTTAGATTCGAGCGGGGGGTACACAGATACGCAGTATTTT
15 | TRBJ2-7 | NA | TRBV9 | TRBD1 | CASSPTGTGGYEQYF | TGTGCCAGCAGCCCAACCGGGACAGGGGGCTACGAGCAGTACTTC
12 | TRBJ1-4 | NA | TRBV19 | NA | CASSILKEKLFF | TGTGCCAGTAGTATTTTAAAGGAAAAACTGTTTTTT
15 | TRBJ2-3 | once | TRBV6-6 | NA | CASSYSGSSTDTQYF | TGTGCCAGCAGTTACTCCGGATCTAGCACAGATACGCAGTATTTT
15 | TRBJ1-4 | NA | TRBV7-2 | NA | CASSLRRGGSEKLFF | TGTGCCAGCAGCTTAAGAAGGGGAGGTTCTGAAAAACTGTTTTTT
17 | TRBJ2-5 | NA | TRBV4-1 | TRBD2 | CASSQDSLAGRGETQYF | TGCGCCAGCAGCCAAGATTCCCTAGCGGGACGTGGGGAGACCCAGTACTTC
16 | TRBJ2-6 | NA | TRBV29-1 | NA | CSVVLGGSIGANVLTF | TGCAGCGTTGTTCTTGGCGGTTCAATCGGGGCCAACGTCCTGACTTTC
15 | TRBJ2-3 | NA | TRBV6-1 | TRBD2 | CASVNSGSNSDTQYF | TGTGCCAGCGTAAATAGCGGGAGTAACTCAGATACGCAGTATTTT
12 | TRBJ2-3 | NA | TRBV11-3 | NA | CASSLSGDTQYF | TGTGCCAGCAGCTTATCTGGCGATACGCAGTATTTT
15 | TRBJ2-2 | NA | TRBV6-1 | TRBD1 | CASAPTGGRTGELFF | TGTGCCAGCGCCCCGACAGGGGGGAGGACCGGGGAGCTGTTTTTT
15 | TRBJ2-3 | NA | TRBV28 | TRBD1 | CASSPSTGSTDTQYF | TGTGCCAGCAGTCCCTCGACAGGGAGCACAGATACGCAGTATTTT
13 | TRBJ2-3 | NA | TRBV6-1 | NA | CASSEQGTDTQYF | TGTGCCAGCAGTGAACAGGGCACAGATACGCAGTATTTT
12 | TRBJ2-7 | NA | TRBV5-6 | NA | CASSLPRGEQYF | TGTGCCAGCAGCTTACCCCGGGGTGAGCAGTACTTC
15 | TRBJ1-2 | NA | TRBV4-3 | NA | CASSQDPGGAGGYTF | TGCGCCAGCAGCCAAGACCCTGGGGGGGCGGGCGGCTACACCTTC
12 | TRBJ2-1 | NA | TRBV18 | TRBD1 | CASGGQGDEQFF | TGTGCCAGCGGGGGACAGGGGGATGAGCAGTTCTTC
13 | TRBJ2-1 | once | TRBV21-1 | NA | CASSNGRGAEQFF | TGTGCCAGCAGCAACGGGCGGGGAGCTGAGCAGTTCTTC
13 | TRBJ1-1 | NA | TRBV6-6 | NA | CASRPGQNTEAFF | TGTGCCAGCAGACCGGGACAGAACACTGAAGCTTTCTTT
15 | TRBJ2-3 | NA | TRBV5-1 | NA | CASSLPTASTDTQYF | TGCGCCAGCAGCTTGCCGACAGCTAGCACAGATACGCAGTATTTT
13 | TRBJ2-1 | NA | TRBV2 | NA | CASGIQIHNEQFF | TGTGCCAGCGGTATCCAGATCCACAATGAGCAGTTCTTC
15 | TRBJ1-5 | NA | TRBV18 | NA | CASSPWGGPDQPQHF | TGTGCCAGCTCACCGTGGGGGGGCCCCGATCAGCCCCAGCATTTT
15 | TRBJ1-3 | NA | TRBV7-9 | NA | CASSLTLGAGNTIYF | TGTGCCAGCAGCTTAACTCTAGGGGCTGGAAACACCATATATTTT
16 | TRBJ2-3 | NA | TRBV7-2 | TRBD2 | CASSTRLAGGVDTQYF | TGTGCCAGCAGCACACGACTAGCGGGGGGGGTAGATACGCAGTATTTT